The clone carrying this T cell receptor (beta chain) was found a few times. As originally analysed: Cell counts per sample came from amplifying reference gene primers. Sequencing was performed with immunoSEQ multiplex PCR; in TCRdb, only in-frame clones are kept and a portion is missing. V and J calls plus clone size are reproduced from that table; the DNA served to infer D and trimming. In the table there are over 150,000 clones, about 80% of which are singletons. This entry is derived from a study of blood T cell repertoires in COVID-19. Looking at the study overall: Sources were T cells, B-cell-depleted T cells, or PBMCs; the material itself was cDNA or gDNA.

Donors in Cohort 3 counted as recovered after two negative PCRs, clearance, or symptom resolution. V dropped 2 bases and J dropped 3 bases, with 10 bases sitting between them. The germline gives CDR1 KGHSH, CDR2 LQKENI. The CDR3 is 14 residues long. The sequence was collected from a man in his fifties or sixties who had recovered from COVID-19. Sequencing was carried out using PBMCs or T cells enriched from blood (not recorded which). The chain carries TRBV18 and TRBJ1-1; D remains ambiguous. Here the CDR3 DNA reads TGTGCCAGCTCACCAAATAGCTTTGACACTGAAGCTTTCTTT. As protein: CASSPNSFDTEAFF.